The 5 T cell receptor beta chains below all came from one sample that was sequenced in a study of T cells in localized non-small cell lung cancer. The table came from immunoSEQ multiplex PCR; TCRdb's copy has only in-frame clones and leaves some out. The sample consists of tens of thousands of clones, around four fifths of them appearing once. Here the sequenced sample was peripheral blood, taken before any cancer treatment. These receptors all stem from a woman between 35 and 70 years old with stage I lung adenocarcinoma.

The gene calls are TRBV5-5 and TRBJ2-2, with 7 bases lining up with TRBD1. The CDR3 is 15 residues long. Per germline, CDR1 SGHKS and CDR2 YYEKEE (reference sequence). With V trimmed by 5 bases and J by 6 bases, 10 bases remained unmatched. The CDR3 region is CASRLDRAPPGELFF. The CDR3 DNA reads as TGTGCCAGCAGGCTAGACAGGGCCCCCCCCGGGGAGCTGTTTTTT.

The chain combines TRBV18 with TRBJ1-1, with a tentative D call TRBD1 (5 bases). With 2 bases removed from V and 1 base from J, the gap between germline ends came to 14 bases. Germline V gene lookup returns CDR1 KGHSH and CDR2 LQKENI. This CDR3 region has 16 residues. DNA for the CDR3: TGTGCCAGCTCACCAACACGAATGAGGGGGAACACTGAAGCTTTCTTT. Protein product: CASSPTRMRGNTEAFF.

The chain couples TRBV7-8 to TRBJ1-6; D unclear. This CDR3 has 12 residues. Deletions cut 5 bases from V and 7 bases from J, with 6 bases between. Germline CDR1 SGHVS, CDR2 FQNEAQ. The CDR3 sequence: CASSLRNSPLHF. The CDR3 bases are TGTGCCAGCAGCCTCCGGAATTCACCCCTCCACTTT.

By share, this clone counts as medium-sized (0.01 to 0.1%). This chain joins TRBV12-5 and TRBJ1-5, with a possible D match to TRBD1 (5 bases). The CDR3 has 15 amino acids. CDR1 and CDR2 (germline): LGHNT, FRNRAP. The V end was cut by 5 bases, the J end by 4 bases, with 15 bases between. CDR3 region: CASGPTPQGNQPQHF. The CDR3 DNA reads as TGTGCTAGTGGTCCAACTCCCCAGGGAAATCAGCCCCAGCATTTT.

The chain recombines TRBV9 with TRBJ1-2; tentatively, D is TRBD1 (6 bases). CDR3 length: 15 amino acids. Trimming removed 4 bases at V and 4 bases at J, with 17 bases between. Germline V gives CDR1 SGDLS, CDR2 YYNGEE. The CDR3 region has the DNA TGTGCCAGCAGCTCCCGAGGGGGGCAAAGCTATGGCTACACCTTC. The encoded protein is CASSSRGGQSYGYTF.